Presented here are 24 T cell receptor beta chains from one specimen sequenced in a study of blood T cell repertoires in COVID-19. The protocol was immunoSEQ multiplex PCR, while the TCRdb copy is restricted to in-frame clones and leaves out a portion. Among roughly 130,000 clones listed, about four fifths were seen once. The sample consisted of peripheral blood. The receptors stem from an elderly man with acute or convalescent COVID-19.

The chain carries TRBV7-2 and TRBJ1-5, with TRBD1 matching 7 bases. CDR1 and CDR2 (germline): SGHTA, FQGNSA. The V segment lost 1 base and the J segment 4 bases; nucleotides outside the gene matches: 4. The CDR3 is 15 residues long. The CDR3 region has the DNA TGTGCCAGCAGCTTAGAAGGGGGCGCAAATCAGCCCCAGCATTTT. This gives the protein CASSLEGGANQPQHF.

The rearrangement joins TRBV19 to TRBJ2-7; D is undetermined. The CDR3 loop spans 21 amino acids. V lost 3 bases and J 3 bases, leaving 33 bases between the germline ends. Germline-derived CDR1 and CDR2 are LNHDA and SQIVND (reference sequence). CDR3 bases: TGTGCCAGTAGTATGCGTAGTATATTGCAGGTGCTAACCCCGACGATCTACGAGCAGTACTTC. Amino acid sequence: CASSMRSILQVLTPTIYEQYF.

The chain carries TRBV6-5 and TRBJ1-1; the D gene is possibly TRBD1 (5 bases). CDR1 is MNHEY, CDR2 SVGAGI, per germline. V was cut by 6 bases and J by 8 bases, with 16 bases left in between. The CDR3 length is 13 residues. The CDR3 loop reads CASSPRREGEAFF. CDR3 nucleotide sequence: TGTGCCAGCAGCCCCCGCAGGGAGGGGGAAGCTTTCTTT.

Only one count was recorded for this clone. This sequence joins TRBV27 and TRBJ2-7, with 8 bases fitting TRBD1. The CDR3 is 13 amino acids. The V gene's germline CDR1 is MNHEY and CDR2 SMNVEV (reference sequence). After removal of 3 bases from V and 6 bases from J, the junction contained 4 bases not matched to a gene. Written as DNA, the CDR3 is TGTGCCAGCAGTTTTTCCAGGGGGCTCGAGCAGTACTTC. This encodes CASSFSRGLEQYF.

The V call is TRBV7-9, the J call TRBJ1-1; 8 positions match TRBD1. V lost 4 bases to trimming and J lost 0 bases; unmatched junction nucleotides: 4. The CDR3 has 15 amino acids. Germline V CDR1 and CDR2: SEHNR, FQNEAQ (reference sequence). CDR3 loop: CASSSRQGMNTEAFF. CDR3 nucleotide sequence: TGTGCCAGCAGCTCACGACAGGGGATGAACACTGAAGCTTTCTTT.

The chain carries TRBV2 and TRBJ2-7; 12 positions agree with TRBD2. The CDR3 is 15 amino acids. Germline lookup yields CDR1 SNHLY and CDR2 FYNNEI. After removal of 5 bases from V and 2 bases from J, the junction contained 4 bases not matched to a gene. The CDR3 DNA is TGTGCCAGCAGTCAACTAGCGGGGGGTCCCTACGAGCAGTACTTC. Amino acids: CASSQLAGGPYEQYF.

The genes are TRBV4-3 and TRBJ2-1, with 11 bases aligning to TRBD2. From germline, CDR1 is LGHNA and CDR2 YSLEER. The V segment lost 4 bases and the J segment 4 bases; nucleotides outside the gene matches: 3. This CDR3 is 15 amino acids long. CDR3 in amino acids: CASSPLAGGYNEQFF. DNA of the CDR3: TGCGCCAGCAGCCCCTTAGCGGGGGGGTACAATGAGCAGTTCTTC.

The chain recombines TRBV19 with TRBJ2-1; tentatively, D is TRBD1 (6 bases). Trimming pared 5 bases from V and 3 bases from J, leaving 8 bases between. The germline CDR1 and CDR2 sequences are LNHDA and SQIVND (reference sequence). This CDR3 is built from 13 residues. Here the CDR3 DNA reads TGTGCCAGTAGTCTGACAGGCTACAATGAGCAGTTCTTC. As protein: CASSLTGYNEQFF.

The V gene is TRBV4-2, the J gene TRBJ2-2; D ambiguous. CDR3 length equals 14 residues. The V end was cut by 4 bases, the J end by 7 bases, with 13 bases between. The germline gives CDR1 LGHNA, CDR2 YNFKEQ. CDR3: CASSPGSSSGELFF. The DNA of the CDR3 is TGTGCCAGCAGCCCGGGTTCATCCAGCGGGGAGCTGTTTTTT.

CDR3 nucleotides: TGCGCCAGCAGCCCCTCCCAGAGCAGGGGAGTCTATGGCTACACCTTC. Its translation: CASSPSQSRGVYGYTF. The chain joins TRBV4-3 to TRBJ1-2; D perhaps matches TRBD1 (6 bases). V was pared by 4 bases and J by 4 bases, with 19 bases between. This CDR3 has 16 amino acids. The germline gives CDR1 LGHNA, CDR2 YSLEER.

The chain couples TRBV13 to TRBJ1-3; 7 bases fit TRBD1. The CDR3 is 16 residues long. V lost 4 bases, J lost 0 bases, and 6 bases stayed unmatched. CDR1 PRHDT and CDR2 FYEKMQ come from the germline V gene (reference sequence). CDR3 in amino acids: CASSSDRASSGNTIYF. As DNA, the CDR3 is TGTGCCAGCAGCTCAGACAGGGCCTCCTCTGGAAACACCATATATTTT.

V gene TRBV28 combines with J gene TRBJ2-7; 8 bases line up with TRBD1. Trimming at V came to 5 bases and at J to 0 bases, leaving 18 bases not matched to a gene. The CDR3 is 19 amino acids. Germline lookup yields CDR1 MDHEN and CDR2 SYDVKM. CDR3 sequence reads: CASSLSPLLGTGVSYEQYF. In nucleotides, the CDR3 is TGTGCCAGCAGTCTCAGCCCCCTCCTCGGGACAGGTGTCTCCTACGAGCAGTACTTC.

The chain joins TRBV27 to TRBJ1-1; 8 bases map to TRBD1. CDR1 is MNHEY, CDR2 SMNVEV, per germline (reference sequence). The CDR3 covers 13 residues. The trim removed 1 base at V and 9 bases at J, leaving 4 bases unmatched. CDR3 sequence (DNA): TGTGCCAGCAGTTTATGGGACAGGAAAAAAGCTTTCTTT. Translating gives CASSLWDRKKAFF.

This chain uses TRBV30 with TRBJ1-1, with TRBD1 matching over 10 bases. V was clipped by 1 base and J by 6 bases; unmatched bases: 8. Germline V gene sequence: CDR1 GTSNPN, CDR2 SVGIG (reference sequence). This CDR3 has 15 amino acids. CDR3 in amino acids: CAWSGGQGVSAEAFF. DNA of the CDR3: TGTGCCTGGAGTGGAGGACAGGGGGTAAGCGCTGAAGCTTTCTTT. Drawing the rest from reference TRBV30 and TRBJ1-1, the complete variable domain is SQTIHQWPATLVQPVGSPLSLECTVEGTSNPNLYWYRQAAGRGLQLLFYSVGIGQISSEVPQNLSASRPQDRQFILSSKKLLLSDSGFYLCAWSGGQGVSAEAFFGQGTRLTVV.

CDR3 nucleotides: TGCGCCAGCAGCTTGGAGGTCCGGGACAACAATGAAAAACTGTTTTTT. This codes for CASSLEVRDNNEKLFF. The rearrangement joins TRBV5-1 to TRBJ1-4, with D perhaps matching TRBD1 (6 bases). Germline V CDR1 and CDR2: SGHRS, YFSETQ. The CDR3 has 16 residues. Trimming removed 0 bases at V and 5 bases at J, with 14 bases between.

The V call is TRBV15, the J call TRBJ2-3; a weak D match, TRBD1 (6 bases). Germline V gene lookup returns CDR1 LNHNV and CDR2 YYDKDF (reference sequence). The CDR3 extends over 19 amino acids. Trimming pared 0 bases from V and 2 bases from J, leaving 21 bases between. The CDR3 coding sequence is TGTGCCACCAGCAGAGATTTGGGACATCAACCCCTCTTCACAGATACGCAGTATTTT. Amino acid sequence: CATSRDLGHQPLFTDTQYF.

This clone was seen more than once but under ten times. The chain joins TRBV29-1 to TRBJ2-5; the match to TRBD2 covers 7 bases. The germline CDR1 and CDR2 sequences are SQVTM and ANQGSEA. The V and J ends lost 5 bases and 7 bases, in that order; junction bases with no gene match: 10. This CDR3 has 13 residues. CDR3 DNA sequence: TGCAGCGTTCCACGTGACCCTAGCGGGACCCAGTACTTC. It codes for CSVPRDPSGTQYF.

J is TRBJ2-7 and V is TRBV2; D ambiguous. The germline CDR1 and CDR2 sequences are SNHLY and FYNNEI. There are 14 residues in the CDR3. Deletions cut 7 bases from V and 3 bases from J, with 16 bases between. CDR3 DNA: TGTGCCAGCAAAATTCTGTTCGCTAACTACGAGCAGTACTTC. It yields the protein CASKILFANYEQYF.

This clone was detected only a few times. Other DNA sequences within the sample encode an identical CDR3. The V and J genes are TRBV6-5 and TRBJ1-3; D unresolved. Germline-derived CDR1 and CDR2 are MNHEY and SVGAGI. CDR3 length: 15 amino acids. The V and J ends lost 3 bases and 0 bases respectively, with 9 bases between them. The CDR3 here is CASSYSRDSGNTIYF. CDR3 nucleotide sequence: TGTGCCAGCAGTTATTCCCGGGACTCTGGAAACACCATATATTTT.

The chain combines TRBV7-9 with TRBJ2-1; TRBD1 agrees at 7 bases. Germline-derived CDR1 and CDR2 are SEHNR and FQNEAQ (reference sequence). V dropped 3 bases and J dropped 5; count of bases not matched to a gene: 7. CDR3 length equals 15 residues. CDR3 loop: CASSLGQSGDNEQFF. The CDR3 DNA follows: TGTGCCAGCAGCTTGGGACAGAGCGGAGACAATGAGCAGTTCTTC. Supplemented by reference TRBV7-9 and TRBJ2-1, the full variable domain reads DTGVSQNPRHKITKRGQNVTFRCDPISEHNRLYWYRQTLGQGPEFLTYFQNEAQLEKSRLLSDRFSAERPKGSFSTLEIQRTEQGDSAMYLCASSLGQSGDNEQFFGPGTRLTVL.

The chain uses TRBV6-5 and TRBJ2-7, with D tentatively TRBD1 (5 bases). Germline V lookup: CDR1 MNHEY, CDR2 SVGAGI. The V and J ends lost 2 bases and 2 bases respectively, with 13 bases between them. CDR3 length: 15 amino acids. The DNA of the CDR3 is TGTGCCAGCAGTTACCGCCTCCAGGGCGCCTACGAGCAGTACTTC. This translates into CASSYRLQGAYEQYF.

The chain uses TRBV11-2 and TRBJ1-1; the D is unclear. The germline V and J ends were trimmed by 1 base and 6 bases, with 9 bases remaining between them. The CDR3 spans 13 residues. Germline V gives CDR1 SGHAT, CDR2 FQNNGV. DNA for the CDR3: TGTGCCAGCAGCTTAGCGGGTAACCCTGAAGCTTTCTTT. This encodes CASSLAGNPEAFF.

This clone is classed as medium-sized (0.01 to 0.1%). This rearrangement joins TRBV7-9 to TRBJ1-6, with 7 bases aligning to TRBD1. V lost 5 bases, J lost 4 bases, and 2 bases stayed unmatched. The CDR3 is 14 residues long. The germline gives CDR1 SEHNR, CDR2 FQNEAQ (reference sequence). The CDR3 spells CASSATGYNSPLHF. DNA of the CDR3: TGTGCCAGCAGCGCGACAGGGTATAATTCACCCCTCCACTTT.

The gene calls are TRBV11-3 and TRBJ2-7, with 7 bases that match TRBD1. The CDR3 has 14 residues. V was pared by 2 bases and J by 5 bases, with 6 bases of the junction left unmatched. Germline V gene lookup returns CDR1 SGHNT and CDR2 YENEEA. The CDR3 nucleotides are TGTGCCAGCAGCTTACGGGACAGAGACCACGAGCAGTACTTC. It yields the protein CASSLRDRDHEQYF.